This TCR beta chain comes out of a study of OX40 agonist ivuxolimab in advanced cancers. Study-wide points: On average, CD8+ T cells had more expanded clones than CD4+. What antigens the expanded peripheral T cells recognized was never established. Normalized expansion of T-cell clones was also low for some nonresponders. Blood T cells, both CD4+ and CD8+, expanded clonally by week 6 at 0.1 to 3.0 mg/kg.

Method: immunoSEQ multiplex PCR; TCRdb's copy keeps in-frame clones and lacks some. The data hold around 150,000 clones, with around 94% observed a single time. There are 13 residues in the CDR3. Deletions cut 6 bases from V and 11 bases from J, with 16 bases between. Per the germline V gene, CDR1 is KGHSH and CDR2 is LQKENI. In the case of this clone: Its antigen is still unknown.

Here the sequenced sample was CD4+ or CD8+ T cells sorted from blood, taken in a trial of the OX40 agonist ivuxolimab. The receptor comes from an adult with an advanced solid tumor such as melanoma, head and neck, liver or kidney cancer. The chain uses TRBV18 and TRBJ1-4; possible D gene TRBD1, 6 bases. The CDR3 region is CASSLMGGQKLFF. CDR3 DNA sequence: TGTGCCAGCTCCCTAATGGGGGGGCAGAAACTGTTTTTT.